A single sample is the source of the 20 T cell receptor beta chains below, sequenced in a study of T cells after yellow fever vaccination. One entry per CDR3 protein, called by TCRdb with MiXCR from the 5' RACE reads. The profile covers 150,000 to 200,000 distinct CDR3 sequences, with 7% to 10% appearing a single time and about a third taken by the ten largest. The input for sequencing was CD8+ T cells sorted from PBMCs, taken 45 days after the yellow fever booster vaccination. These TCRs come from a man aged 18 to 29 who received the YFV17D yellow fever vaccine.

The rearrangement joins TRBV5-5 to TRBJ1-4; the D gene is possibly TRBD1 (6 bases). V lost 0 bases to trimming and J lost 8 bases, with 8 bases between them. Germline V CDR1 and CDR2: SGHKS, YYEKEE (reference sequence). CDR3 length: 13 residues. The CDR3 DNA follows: TGTGCCAGCAGCTTGGTCGGGACAGAAAAACTGTTTTTT. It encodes CASSLVGTEKLFF.

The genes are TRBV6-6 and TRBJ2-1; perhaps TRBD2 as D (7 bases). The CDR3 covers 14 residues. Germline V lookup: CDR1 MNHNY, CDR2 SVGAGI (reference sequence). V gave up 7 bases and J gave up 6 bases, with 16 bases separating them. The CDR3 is CASKLRGGGNEQFF. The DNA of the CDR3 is TGTGCCAGCAAGTTACGAGGGGGGGGCAATGAGCAGTTCTTC.

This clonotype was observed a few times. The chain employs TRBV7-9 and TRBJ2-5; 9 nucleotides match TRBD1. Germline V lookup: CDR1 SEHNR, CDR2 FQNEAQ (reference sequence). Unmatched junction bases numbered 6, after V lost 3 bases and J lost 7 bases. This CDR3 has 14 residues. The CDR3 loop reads CASSFRDRDGTQYF. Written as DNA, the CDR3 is TGTGCCAGCAGCTTTAGGGACAGGGACGGGACCCAGTACTTC.

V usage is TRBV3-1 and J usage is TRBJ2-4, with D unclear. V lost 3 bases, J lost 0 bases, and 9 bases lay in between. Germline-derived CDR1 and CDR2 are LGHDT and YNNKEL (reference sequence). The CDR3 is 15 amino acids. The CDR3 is CASSHGRLAKNIQYF. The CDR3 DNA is TGTGCCAGCAGCCATGGACGGCTAGCCAAAAACATTCAGTACTTC. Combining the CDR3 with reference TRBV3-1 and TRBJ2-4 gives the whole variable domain DTAVSQTPKYLVTQMGNDKSIKCEQNLGHDTMYWYKQDSKKFLKIMFSYNNKELIINETVPNRFSPKSPDKAHLNLHINSLELGDSAVYFCASSHGRLAKNIQYFGAGTRLSVL.

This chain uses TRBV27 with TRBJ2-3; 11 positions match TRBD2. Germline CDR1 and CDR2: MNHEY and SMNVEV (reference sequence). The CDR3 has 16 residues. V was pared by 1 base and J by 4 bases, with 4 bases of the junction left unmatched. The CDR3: CASSLYSGGVADTQYF. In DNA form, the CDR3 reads TGTGCCAGCAGTTTATATAGCGGGGGGGTGGCAGATACGCAGTATTTT.

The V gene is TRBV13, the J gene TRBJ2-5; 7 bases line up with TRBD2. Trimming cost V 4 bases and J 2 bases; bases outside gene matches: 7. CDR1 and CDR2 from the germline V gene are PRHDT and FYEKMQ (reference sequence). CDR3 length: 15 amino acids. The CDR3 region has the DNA TGTGCCAGCAGCTCTCGGGGGGAACCACAAGAGACCCAGTACTTC. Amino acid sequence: CASSSRGEPQETQYF.

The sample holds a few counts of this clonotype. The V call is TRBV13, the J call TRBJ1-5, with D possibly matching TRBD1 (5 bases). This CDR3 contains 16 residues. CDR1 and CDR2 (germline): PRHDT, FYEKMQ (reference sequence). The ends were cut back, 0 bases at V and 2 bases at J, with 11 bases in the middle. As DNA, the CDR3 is TGTGCCAGCAGCTTAGGTGTTCAGGGTGGCAATCAGCCCCAGCATTTT. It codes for CASSLGVQGGNQPQHF.

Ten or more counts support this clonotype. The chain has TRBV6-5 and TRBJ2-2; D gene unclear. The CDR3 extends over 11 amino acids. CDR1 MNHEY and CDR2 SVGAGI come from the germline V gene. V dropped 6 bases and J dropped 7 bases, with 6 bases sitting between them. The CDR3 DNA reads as TGTGCCAGCAGGGGGTACGGGGAGCTGTTTTTT. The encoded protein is CASRGYGELFF.

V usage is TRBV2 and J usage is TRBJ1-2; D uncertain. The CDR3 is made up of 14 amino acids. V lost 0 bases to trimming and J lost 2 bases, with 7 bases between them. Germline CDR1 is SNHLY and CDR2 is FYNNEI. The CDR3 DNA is TGTGCCAGCAGTGAAGCGCCGAGGAACTATGGCTACACCTTC. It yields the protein CASSEAPRNYGYTF. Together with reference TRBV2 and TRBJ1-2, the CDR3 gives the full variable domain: EPEVTQTPSHQVTQMGQEVILRCVPISNHLYFYWYRQILGQKVEFLVSFYNNEISEKSEIFDDQFSVERPDGSNFTLKIRSTKLEDSAMYFCASSEAPRNYGYTFGSGTRLTVV.

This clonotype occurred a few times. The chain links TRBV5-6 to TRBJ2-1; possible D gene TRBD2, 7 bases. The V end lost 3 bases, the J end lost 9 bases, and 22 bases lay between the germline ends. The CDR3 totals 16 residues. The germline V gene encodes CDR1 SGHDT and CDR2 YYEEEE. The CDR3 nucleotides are TGTGCCAGCAGCTCCCCCCGGACACGGGAGGACAGTGAGCAGTTCTTC. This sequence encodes CASSSPRTREDSEQFF.

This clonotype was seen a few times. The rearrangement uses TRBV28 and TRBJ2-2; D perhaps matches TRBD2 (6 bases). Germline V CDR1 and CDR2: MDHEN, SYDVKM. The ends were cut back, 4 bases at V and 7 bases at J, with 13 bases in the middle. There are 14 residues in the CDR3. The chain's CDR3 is CASSYYSGNGELFF. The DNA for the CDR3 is TGTGCCAGCAGTTACTATAGCGGCAACGGGGAGCTGTTTTTT. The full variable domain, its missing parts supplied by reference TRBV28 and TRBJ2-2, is DVKVTQSSRYLVKRTGEKVFLECVQDMDHENMFWYRQDPGLGLRLIYFSYDVKMKEKGDIPEGYSVSREKKERFSLILESASTNQTSMYLCASSYYSGNGELFFGEGSRLTVL.

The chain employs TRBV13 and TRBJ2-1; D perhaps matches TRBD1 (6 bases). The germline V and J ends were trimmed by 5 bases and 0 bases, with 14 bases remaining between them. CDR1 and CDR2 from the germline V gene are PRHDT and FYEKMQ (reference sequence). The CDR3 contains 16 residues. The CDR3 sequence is CASSPPGVLSYNEQFF. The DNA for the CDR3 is TGTGCCAGCAGCCCCCCAGGGGTTCTCTCCTACAATGAGCAGTTCTTC.

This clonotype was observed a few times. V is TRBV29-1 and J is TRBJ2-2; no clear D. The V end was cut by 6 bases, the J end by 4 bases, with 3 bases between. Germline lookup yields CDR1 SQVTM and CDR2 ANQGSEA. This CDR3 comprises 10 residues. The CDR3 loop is CSVGTGELFF. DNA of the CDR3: TGCAGCGTGGGCACCGGGGAGCTGTTTTTT.

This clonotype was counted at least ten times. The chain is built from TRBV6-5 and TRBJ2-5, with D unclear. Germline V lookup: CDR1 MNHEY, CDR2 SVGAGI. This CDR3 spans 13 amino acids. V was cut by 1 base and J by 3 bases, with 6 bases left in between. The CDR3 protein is CASSYLSEETQYF. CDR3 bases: TGTGCCAGCAGTTACTTGTCAGAAGAGACCCAGTACTTC.

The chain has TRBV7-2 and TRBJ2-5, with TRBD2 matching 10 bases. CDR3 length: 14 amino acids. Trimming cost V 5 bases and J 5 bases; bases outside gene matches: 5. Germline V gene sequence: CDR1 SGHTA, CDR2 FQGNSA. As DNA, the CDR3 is TGTGCCAGCAGCCAGCCGGGACTAGCGGAGACCCAGTACTTC. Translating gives CASSQPGLAETQYF.

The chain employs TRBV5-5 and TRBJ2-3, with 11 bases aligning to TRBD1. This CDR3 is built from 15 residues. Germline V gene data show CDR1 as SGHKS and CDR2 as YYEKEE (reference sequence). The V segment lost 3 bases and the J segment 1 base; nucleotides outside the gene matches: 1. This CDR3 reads CASSWTGGGTDTQYF. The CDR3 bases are TGTGCCAGCAGCTGGACAGGGGGCGGCACAGATACGCAGTATTTT. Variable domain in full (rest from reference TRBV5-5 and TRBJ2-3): DAGVTQSPTHLIKTRGQQVTLRCSPISGHKSVSWYQQVLGQGPQFIFQYYEKEERGRGNFPDRFSARQFPNYSSELNVNALLLGDSALYLCASSWTGGGTDTQYFGPGTRLTVL.

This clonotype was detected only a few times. The CDR3 spells CASSFGGSNTEAFF. The CDR3 DNA is TGTGCCAGCAGTTTCGGGGGAAGCAACACTGAAGCTTTCTTT. This chain uses TRBV12-3 or TRBV12-4 with TRBJ1-1; possible D gene TRBD1, 5 bases. Trimming left V 3 bases short and J 2 bases short, with 10 bases between. The CDR3 loop spans 14 amino acids.

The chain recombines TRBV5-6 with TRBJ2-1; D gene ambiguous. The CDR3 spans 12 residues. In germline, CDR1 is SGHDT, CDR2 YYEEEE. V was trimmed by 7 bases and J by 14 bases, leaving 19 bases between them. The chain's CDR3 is CASGRAVGWKFF. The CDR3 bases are TGTGCCAGCGGCCGGGCCGTTGGGTGGAAGTTCTTC.

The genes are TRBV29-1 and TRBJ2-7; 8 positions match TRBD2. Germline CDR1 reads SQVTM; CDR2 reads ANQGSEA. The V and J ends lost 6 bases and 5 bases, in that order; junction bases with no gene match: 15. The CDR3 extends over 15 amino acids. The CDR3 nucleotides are TGCAGCGTCCTCACAGGGCTGGGCGGGGGGAACGAGCAGTACGTC. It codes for CSVLTGLGGGNEQYV.

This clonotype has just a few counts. The CDR3 DNA is TGTGCCAGCAGCTTATATAGCGGACAGTCGTCTGGGGCCAACGTCCTGACTTTC. It encodes CASSLYSGQSSGANVLTF. The rearrangement uses TRBV11-2 and TRBJ2-6; D could derive from TRBD1 or TRBD2 (6 bases each). From germline, CDR1 is SGHAT and CDR2 FQNNGV. The CDR3 spans 18 residues. The V and J ends lost 2 bases and 1 base respectively, with 15 bases between them. Combining the CDR3 with reference TRBV11-2 and TRBJ2-6 gives the whole variable domain EAGVAQSPRYKIIEKRQSVAFWCNPISGHATLYWYQQILGQGPKLLIQFQNNGVVDDSQLPKDRFSAERLKGVDSTLKIQPAKLEDSAVYLCASSLYSGQSSGANVLTFGAGSRLTVL.